These 2 T cell receptor beta chains came from one sample sequenced in a study of molecular identifiers for immune sequencing clone quantification. TCRdb used MiXCR to reprocess the PCR reads, holding one entry per CDR3 protein. Counted here are about half a million distinct CDR3 sequences, over 20% occurring once; the ten biggest clones make up about 0.84%. What was sequenced was naive CD8+ T cells from blood, with Jurkat cell RNA spiked in. Subset specified: FACS-sorted CD8+CD4-CCR7+CD45RA+ naive T cells. Every receptor here comes from a human donor in good health. Some libraries in this study had Jurkat cell RNA spiked in.

This clonotype was found a few times. The chain links TRBV24-1 to TRBJ2-5; 7 bases fit TRBD2. The germline gives CDR1 KGHDR, CDR2 SFDVKD. The CDR3 is made up of 15 amino acids. Trimming removed 4 bases from V and 4 bases from J; junction bases left unmatched: 8. The CDR3 coding sequence is TGTGCCACCAGTGAAGGACTAGGCGAGGGAGAGACCCAGTACTTC. Translation: CATSEGLGEGETQYF.

For this clonotype: This may be a read error, as it is one base from a much larger clone. The J gene is TRBJ2-4, the V gene TRBV7-2, with TRBD1 matching 8 bases. The CDR3 runs to 16 residues. Germline V gene lookup returns CDR1 SGHTA and CDR2 FQGNSA. The CDR3 spells CASSGGQVLAKTIQYF. The CDR3 nucleotides read TGTGCCAGCAGCGGGGGACAGGTGCTAGCCAAAACCATTCAGTACTTC.